This T cell receptor beta chain is from a study of blood T cell repertoires in COVID-19 (dated by TCRdb to the early 2020s). Describing the broader study: Collaborator samples came from the United States, Italy and Spain and covered acute and convalescent phases of COVID-19. The samples were drawn from two sources: the first 160 participants of the ongoing ImmuneRACE study, and some 1,300 subjects contributed by 6 global collaborators. The sample metadata nearly always contained a de-identified subject ID, COVID-19 status, age in years and sex. Deeply sampled blood TCRbeta repertoires from subjects exposed to, actively infected with, or recovered from COVID-19 were included in the dataset. Where HLA class I and class II types were available, the types were taken from metadata supplied by the sample provider, not from assay-based typing. The repertoires were released in a freely available public database meant as a resource for research on the immune response to SARS-CoV-2. The material from the prospective study consisted of cDNA or gDNA derived from T cells, B-cell-depleted T cells, or PBMCs. Results and caveats for the whole study, not just this receptor: The quantity of clinical and demographic metadata differed by source and by participant and was supplied without curation.

A second Seattle source provided samples from volunteer blood donors who had recovered from COVID-19. The collaborating institutions used their own protocols to collect whole blood in K2EDTA tubes. For TCRbeta analysis, collaborator samples were shipped as frozen whole blood, as isolated PBMCs, or as DNA extracted from either sample type. TCRbeta CDR3 regions were amplified from genomic DNA using the immunoSEQ Assay, a bias-controlled multiplex PCR. The authors' analysis ran thus. The number of nucleated cells in each sample was estimated from the amplification of reference gene primers within the assay. To quantify the absolute abundance of each unique TCRbeta CDR3 rearrangement, sequence reads were collapsed and filtered. For each sample, productive Simpson clonality was calculated as the square root of Simpson's diversity index across productive rearrangements. This is the immuneACCESS table as TCRdb keeps it, with only in-frame sequences that have V and J called. A part of the clones is gone; compared with another copy, unresolved V genes explain less than half, and the rest is unexplained. V, J and clone size were drawn from that table, and D and trimming were deduced from the DNA. This sample holds 250,000 or so clones; 84% were observed only once. The ten top clones hold 1.5% to 1.7% of the sample.

Worth noting for this clone: What antigen it recognizes has not been identified. No much larger clone exists at a distance of one base, and base qualities are not known.

Looking up the germline V gene (reference sequence) yields CDR1 LNHDA and CDR2 SQIVND. Trimming at the junction amounts to 4 bases on V and 1 base on J, and the germline ends lie 11 bases apart. The CDR3 starts with the cysteine, ends with the phenylalanine, and has 14 residues. Of all the DNA, just the CDR3 is kept, 42 bases in frame from base 1. The chain is encoded by TRBV19 joined to TRBJ2-7; the D gene is perhaps TRBD1, on 6 matching bases. The clonotype originates from a woman between 40 and 55 years old who had recovered from COVID-19. Sequenced input: peripheral blood. The CDR3 loop reads CASSKLQGSYEQYF. The DNA sequence is as follows: TGTGCCAGTAGTAAACTACAGGGATCCTACGAGCAGTACTTC. This CDR3, with the reference TRBV19 and TRBJ2-7 proteins standing in past its ends, gives the full variable domain DGGITQSPKYLFRKEGQNVTLSCEQNLNHDAMYWYRQDPGQGLRLIYYSQIVNDFQKGDIAEGYSVSREKKESFPLTVTSAQKNPTAFYLCASSKLQGSYEQYFGPGTRLTVT.